This record concerns one T cell receptor beta chain sequence. Antigen specificity is unknown. V gave up 1 base and J gave up 1 base, with 7 bases separating them. CDR1 and CDR2 (germline): LGHNA, YSLEER. This CDR3 is built from 15 residues. This entry comes from a study of cytomegalovirus exposure and HLA in healthy donors. Looking at the study overall: The 130 or so validation repertoires and the approximately 670 first-cohort repertoires shared a platform, a later analysis reported.

Some clones are missing from TCRdb's copy, which holds only in-frame ones; the method was immunoSEQ multiplex PCR. The sample lists approximately 220,000 clones, around nine tenths occurring once. General study results and limits: The listing of fewer than 200 TCR beta chains classed them as cytomegalovirus-associated.

This receptor was identified in a man in his late teens or twenties in good health and CMV-seronegative. The sequenced material came from PBMCs. This chain connects TRBV4-3 to TRBJ2-2; D perhaps matches TRBD2 (5 bases). Here the CDR3 reads CASSQAGVNTGELFF. The CDR3 DNA sequence: TGCGCCAGCAGCCAAGCCGGGGTGAACACCGGGGAGCTGTTTTTT.